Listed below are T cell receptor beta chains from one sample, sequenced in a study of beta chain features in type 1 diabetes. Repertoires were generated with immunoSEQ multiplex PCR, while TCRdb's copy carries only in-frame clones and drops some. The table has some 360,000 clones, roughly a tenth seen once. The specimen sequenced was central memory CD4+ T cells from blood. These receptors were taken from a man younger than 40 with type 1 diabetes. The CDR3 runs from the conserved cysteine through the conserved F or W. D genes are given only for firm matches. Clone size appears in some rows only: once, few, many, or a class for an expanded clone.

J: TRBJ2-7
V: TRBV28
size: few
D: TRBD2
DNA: TGTGCCAGCAGTTCAGGGGGCCACTCAGCGGGAGGGCCCCCCTACGAGCAGTACTTC
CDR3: CASSSGGHSAGGPPYEQYF

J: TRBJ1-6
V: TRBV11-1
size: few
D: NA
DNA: TGTGCCAGCAGCTTAGCGGGGGGGTATTCACCCCTCCACTTT
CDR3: CASSLAGGYSPLHF

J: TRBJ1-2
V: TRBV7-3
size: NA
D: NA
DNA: TGTGCCAGCAGCTTAATCCCAGCCTCATATGGCTACACCTTC
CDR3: CASSLIPASYGYTF

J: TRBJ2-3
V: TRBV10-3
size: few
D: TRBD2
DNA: TGTGCCATCAGTGGACTAGCAGGCGCTAGCACAGATACGCAGTATTTT
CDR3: CAISGLAGASTDTQYF

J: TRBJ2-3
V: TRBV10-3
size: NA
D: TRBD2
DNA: TGTGCCATCAGTGATGGAGCGGGAGAAACAGATACGCAGTATTTT
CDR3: CAISDGAGETDTQYF

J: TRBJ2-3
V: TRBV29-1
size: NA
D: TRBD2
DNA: TGCAGCGTCGCTGGACTAGTTCGGGGCGGCACAGATACGCAGTATTTT
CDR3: CSVAGLVRGGTDTQYF

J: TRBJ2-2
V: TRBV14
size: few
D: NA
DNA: TGTGCCAGCAGCCAAGTTATAGGAGGGAACACCGGGGAGCTGTTTTTT
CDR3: CASSQVIGGNTGELFF

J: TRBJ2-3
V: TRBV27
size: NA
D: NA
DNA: TGTGCCAGCAGGGGTGGGAGACCATCCACAGATACGCAGTATTTT
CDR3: CASRGGRPSTDTQYF

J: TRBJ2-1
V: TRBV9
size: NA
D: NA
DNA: TGTGCCAGCAGTTACACGAGCTCCTACAATGAGCAGTTCTTC
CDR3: CASSYTSSYNEQFF

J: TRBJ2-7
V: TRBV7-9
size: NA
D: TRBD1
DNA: TGTGCCAGCAGGTCGACAGGGGTCTCCTACGAGCAGTACTTC
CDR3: CASRSTGVSYEQYF

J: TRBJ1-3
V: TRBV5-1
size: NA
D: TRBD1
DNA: TGCGCCAGCAGTCCACAGGGGCCAATCTCTGGAAACACCATATATTTT
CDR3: CASSPQGPISGNTIYF

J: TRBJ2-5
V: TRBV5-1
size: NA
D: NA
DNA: TGCGCCAGCAGCTTGGCCCCAGGCCAAGAGACCCAGTACTTC
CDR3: CASSLAPGQETQYF

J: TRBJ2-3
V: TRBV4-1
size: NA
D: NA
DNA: TGCGCCAGCAGCCTGGAACGGACGGGGTCCGGCACAGATACGCAGTATTTT
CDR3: CASSLERTGSGTDTQYF

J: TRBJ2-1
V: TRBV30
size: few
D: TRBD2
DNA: TGTGCCTGGAGTTGGTTAGCGGGTACCTACAATGAGCAGTTCTTC
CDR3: CAWSWLAGTYNEQFF

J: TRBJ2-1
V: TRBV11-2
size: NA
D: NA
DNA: TGTGCCAGCAGTTCCGGCGGGTCCAATGAGCAGTTCTTC
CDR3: CASSSGGSNEQFF

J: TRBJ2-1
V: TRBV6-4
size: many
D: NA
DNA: TGTGCCAGCAGTGTTTCTGGGGGGCGGGCGTACAATGAGCAGTTCTTC
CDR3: CASSVSGGRAYNEQFF

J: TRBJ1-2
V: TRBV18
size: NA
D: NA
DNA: TGTGCCAGCTCACCACCCGGGACTGGTTCCTATGGCTACACCTTC
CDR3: CASSPPGTGSYGYTF

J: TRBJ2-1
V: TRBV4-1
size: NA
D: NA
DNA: TGCGCCAGCAGCCGAGGCGCGGAGGAAAATGAGCAGTTCTTC
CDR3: CASSRGAEENEQFF

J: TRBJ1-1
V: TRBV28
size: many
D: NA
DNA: TGTGCCAGCAGTTTGGACGCCGCGGGGCGAGCTTTCTTT
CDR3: CASSLDAAGRAFF

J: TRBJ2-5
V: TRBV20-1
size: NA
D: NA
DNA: TGCAGTGCGAGGCTACAAGAGACCCAGTACTTC
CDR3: CSARLQETQYF

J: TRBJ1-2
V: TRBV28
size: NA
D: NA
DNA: TGTGCCAGCAGCGTCAGGGGAGTACGAAACTATGGCTACACCTTC
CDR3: CASSVRGVRNYGYTF

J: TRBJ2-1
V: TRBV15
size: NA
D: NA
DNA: TGTGCCACCAGTAAAGGGGATGAGATACCGTTCTTC
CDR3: CATSKGDEIPFF

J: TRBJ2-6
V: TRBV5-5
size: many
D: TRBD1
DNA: TGTGCCAGCAGCGGGACAGGATCCTCCTCTGGGGCCAACGTCCTGACTTTC
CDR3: CASSGTGSSSGANVLTF

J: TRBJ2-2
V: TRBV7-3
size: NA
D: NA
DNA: TGTGCTAGCAGCACGTCGGGACAGGAGCTGTTTTTT
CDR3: CASSTSGQELFF

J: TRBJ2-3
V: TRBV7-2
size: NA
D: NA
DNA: TGTGCCAGCAGCTTAGAGCCCGCAGATACGCAGTATTTT
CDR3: CASSLEPADTQYF

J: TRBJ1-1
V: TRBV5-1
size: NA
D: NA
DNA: TGCGCCAGCAGCCGCGCAGGGGATGGCACTGAAGCTTTCTTT
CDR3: CASSRAGDGTEAFF

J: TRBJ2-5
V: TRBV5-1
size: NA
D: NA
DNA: TGCGCCAGCAGCTTGGGACACCCCCAAGAGACCCAGTACTTC
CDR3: CASSLGHPQETQYF

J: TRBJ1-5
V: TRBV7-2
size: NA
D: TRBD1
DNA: TGTGCCAGCAGCTTACTCAGGGGGCGCGGGGAGCCCCAGCATTTT
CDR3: CASSLLRGRGEPQHF

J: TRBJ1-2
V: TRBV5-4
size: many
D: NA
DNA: TGTGCCAGCAGCTTGTCGGGGGGAAGCTATGGCTACACCTTC
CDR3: CASSLSGGSYGYTF

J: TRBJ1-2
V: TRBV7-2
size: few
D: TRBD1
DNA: TGCGCCAGCAGCCAATCAGGGACAGGGCCGAACTATGGCTACACCTTC
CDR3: CASSQSGTGPNYGYTF

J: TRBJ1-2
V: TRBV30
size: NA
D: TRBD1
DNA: TGTGCCTGGAAGACAGGGGCTAACTATGGCTACACCTTC
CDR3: CAWKTGANYGYTF

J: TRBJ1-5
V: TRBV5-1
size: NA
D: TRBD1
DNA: TGCGCCAGCAGCTTGCAGGGGGCGAAGGGTCAGCCCCAGCATTTT
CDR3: CASSLQGAKGQPQHF

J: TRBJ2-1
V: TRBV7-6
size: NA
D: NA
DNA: TGTGCCAGCAGCCGCTCTGGCGGCTACAATGAGCAGTTCTTC
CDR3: CASSRSGGYNEQFF

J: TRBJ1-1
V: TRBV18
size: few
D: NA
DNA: TGTGCCAGCTCACCCTGGACACAGAACACTGAAGCTTTCTTT
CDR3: CASSPWTQNTEAFF

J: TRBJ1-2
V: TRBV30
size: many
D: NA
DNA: TGTGCCTGGAGTCCAGGGGAAGGCTATGGCTACACCTTC
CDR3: CAWSPGEGYGYTF

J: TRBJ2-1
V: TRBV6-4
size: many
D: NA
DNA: TGTGCCAGCAAAGCCAACAATGAGCAGTTCTTC
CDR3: CASKANNEQFF

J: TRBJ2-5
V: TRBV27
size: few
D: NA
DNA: TGTGCCAGCAGTTTGAAAGGGTTAGAGACCCAGTACTTC
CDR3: CASSLKGLETQYF

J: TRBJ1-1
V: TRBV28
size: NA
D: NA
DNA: TGTGCCAGCAGTTTCCTTACCAGGAGGCTTTTTGAAGCTTTCTTT
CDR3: CASSFLTRRLFEAFF

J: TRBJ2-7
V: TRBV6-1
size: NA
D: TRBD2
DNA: TGTGCCAGCAGTGTACGAGCGGGAGCAGAATACGAGCAGTACTTC
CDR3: CASSVRAGAEYEQYF

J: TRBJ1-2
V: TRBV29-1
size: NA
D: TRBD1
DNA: TGCAGCGTTGACCGAGCGGGACAGAGCTATGGCTACACCTTC
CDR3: CSVDRAGQSYGYTF

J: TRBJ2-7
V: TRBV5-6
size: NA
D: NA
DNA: TGTGCCAGCAGCCCCCAAGGTAGATCCTACGAGCAGTACTTC
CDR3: CASSPQGRSYEQYF

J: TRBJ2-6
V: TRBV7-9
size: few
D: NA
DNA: TGTGCCAGCAGCTTAGATAGTCCAGGCTCTGGGGCCAACGTCCTGACTTTC
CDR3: CASSLDSPGSGANVLTF

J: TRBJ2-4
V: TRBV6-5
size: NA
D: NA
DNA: TGTGCCAGCAGTTCGGACAGCCCCCTGAACATTCAGTACTTC
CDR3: CASSSDSPLNIQYF

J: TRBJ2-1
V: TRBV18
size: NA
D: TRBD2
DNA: TGTGCCAGCTCACCTGGACTAGCGGGAGGTGACAATGAGCAGTTCTTC
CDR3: CASSPGLAGGDNEQFF

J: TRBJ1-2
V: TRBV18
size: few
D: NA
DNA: TGTGCCAGCTCACCACCGAACCCAAACTATGGCTACACCTTC
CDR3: CASSPPNPNYGYTF

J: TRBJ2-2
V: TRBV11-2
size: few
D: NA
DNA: TGTGCCAGCAGCCTAGGAGGGACCTCCTATGTCACCGGGGAGCTGTTTTTT
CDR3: CASSLGGTSYVTGELFF

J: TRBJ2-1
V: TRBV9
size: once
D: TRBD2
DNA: TGTGCCAGCAGCACTCTAGCGGGAGCCTACAATGAGCAGTTCTTC
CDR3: CASSTLAGAYNEQFF